This T cell receptor beta chain was sequenced for a study of cytomegalovirus exposure and HLA in healthy donors. Study findings and constraints: Indistinguishable V segments such as TRBV6-2 and TRBV6-3 were excluded.

PCR amplification relied on 60 Vbeta primers (plus 13 Jbeta primers). TCRdb's table, derived via immunoSEQ multiplex PCR, lists solely in-frame clones and lacks some. The sample has some 120,000 clones, roughly 73% seen once. Germline loops: CDR1 SQVTM, CDR2 ANQGSEA. V shed 5 bases and J 4 bases; nucleotides not matched to a gene: 3. This CDR3 has 13 residues. This clone appeared many times. What it recognizes is unknown. The sequencing input was PBMCs. V usage is TRBV29-1 and J usage is TRBJ1-5; 9 bases are a match to TRBD1. The source of this sequence is a man between 60 and 75 years old in good health and CMV-seropositive. CDR3 in amino acids: CSVKDRGNQPQHF. The CDR3 coding sequence is TGCAGCGTTAAGGACAGGGGTAATCAGCCCCAGCATTTT.